Listed below are T cell receptor beta chains from one sample, sequenced in a study of early T cells in non-severe SARS-CoV-2 infection. TCRdb reprocessed the 5' RACE reads with MiXCR, giving one entry per CDR3 protein. The sample has under 60,000 distinct CDR3 sequences, approximately 10% seen once. Specimen: whole blood, collected at baseline. The receptor set was obtained from an adult who was a healthcare worker with PCR-confirmed SARS-CoV-2 infection or an uninfected control (not recorded which). The CDR3 runs from the conserved cysteine through the conserved F or W. The D gene is left open where the match is weak. Size values are once, few and many counts, or a class for expanded clones, and some rows have none.

>-|TRBJ2-7|TRBV18|TRBD2
TGTGCCAGCTCACCCAAGCGGGAGTGGTTCGAGCAGTACTTC
CASSPKREWFEQYF
>-|TRBJ1-5|TRBV6-6|TRBD1
TGTGCCAGCATCAGGGGGCGCAGCAATCAGCCCCAGCATTTT
CASIRGRSNQPQHF
>many|TRBJ2-1|TRBV7-9|TRBD2
TGTGCCAGCAGCTTAGCCCCGGGACTAGCCACGAATGAGCAGTTCTTC
CASSLAPGLATNEQFF
>-|TRBJ1-1|TRBV5-1|TRBD1
TGCGCCAGCAGCTTCTCCCGGGACAGGAACCGCCGGAACACTGAAGCTTTCTTT
CASSFSRDRNRRNTEAFF
>-|TRBJ2-5|TRBV5-4|TRBD1
TGTGCCAGCAGCTGGACCGCCGGGACAGGGGGACGAGAGACCCAGTACTTC
CASSWTAGTGGRETQYF
>-|TRBJ2-3|TRBV10-1|TRBD2
TGCGCCAGCAGTACCGGGACTAGCGGAAGCACAGATACGCAGTATTTT
CASSTGTSGSTDTQYF
>few|TRBJ2-5|TRBV6-5|-
TGTGCCAGCAGTTACGGAGGCGCTTCCACAGAGACCCAGTACTTC
CASSYGGASTETQYF
>few|TRBJ1-1|TRBV6-6|-
TGTGCCAGCAGTTCCCCGGGGACCGCTACGAACACTGAAGCTTTCTTT
CASSSPGTATNTEAFF
>few|TRBJ1-1|TRBV6-1|-
TGTGCCAGCAGGGACAGATACACTGAAGCTTTCTTT
CASRDRYTEAFF
>many|TRBJ1-2|TRBV6-6|-
TGTGCCAGCAGTCACGGACCCTTTGACGGTACTGACTACACCTTC
CASSHGPFDGTDYTF
>-|TRBJ2-2|TRBV18|-
TGTGCCAGCTCACCACGTGGGGGTTCGATCACCGGGGAGCTGTTTTTT
CASSPRGGSITGELFF
>-|TRBJ2-7|TRBV5-4|-
TGTGCCAGCAGCTTGACAGGGGGGGGCTACGAGCAGTACTTC
CASSLTGGGYEQYF
>few|TRBJ1-6|TRBV12-3/TRBV12-4|-
TGTGCCAGCAGTTTATCATGGCGAGGGCCCCTCCACTTT
CASSLSWRGPLHF
>many|TRBJ2-7|TRBV7-8|TRBD1
TGTGCCAGCAGCTCCTGGGACAGGAGCTCCTACGAGCAGTACTTC
CASSSWDRSSYEQYF
>few|TRBJ1-1|TRBV19|-
TGTGCCAGTACCCCGGGACGGCTGAACACTGAAGCTTTCTTT
CASTPGRLNTEAFF
>-|TRBJ2-7|TRBV5-4|-
TGTGCCAGCAGCTTACGAGACAGCTCCTACGAGCAGTACTTC
CASSLRDSSYEQYF
>-|TRBJ1-2|TRBV15|TRBD1
TGTGCCACCAGCAGAGACAGGGGGCCGGACGGCTACACCTTC
CATSRDRGPDGYTF